This record concerns one T cell receptor beta chain sequence. In the original analysis: Reference gene primer amplification gave nucleated cell count estimates. TCRdb keeps only in-frame clones here, not all; method: immunoSEQ multiplex PCR. V, J and clone size were drawn from that table, and D and trimming were deduced from the DNA. Here the sample spans hundreds of thousands of clones, around 91% being singletons. The data originate from a study of blood T cell repertoires in COVID-19. This clonotype was obtained from a man under 40 who had recovered from COVID-19. Sequenced input: PBMCs or T cells enriched from blood (not recorded which).

CDR3 in DNA: TGTGCCTGGAGGAAGGACAGGGGCACTGAAGCTTTCTTT. Translation gives CAWRKDRGTEAFF. V is TRBV30 and J is TRBJ1-1; 9 nucleotides match TRBD1. CDR1 and CDR2 from the germline V gene are GTSNPN and SVGIG (reference sequence). The CDR3 has 13 amino acids. Germline trimming cut 3 bases from V and 4 bases from J; bases unmatched to any gene: 3. Supplemented by reference TRBV30 and TRBJ1-1, the full variable domain reads SQTIHQWPATLVQPVGSPLSLECTVEGTSNPNLYWYRQAAGRGLQLLFYSVGIGQISSEVPQNLSASRPQDRQFILSSKKLLLSDSGFYLCAWRKDRGTEAFFGQGTRLTVV.